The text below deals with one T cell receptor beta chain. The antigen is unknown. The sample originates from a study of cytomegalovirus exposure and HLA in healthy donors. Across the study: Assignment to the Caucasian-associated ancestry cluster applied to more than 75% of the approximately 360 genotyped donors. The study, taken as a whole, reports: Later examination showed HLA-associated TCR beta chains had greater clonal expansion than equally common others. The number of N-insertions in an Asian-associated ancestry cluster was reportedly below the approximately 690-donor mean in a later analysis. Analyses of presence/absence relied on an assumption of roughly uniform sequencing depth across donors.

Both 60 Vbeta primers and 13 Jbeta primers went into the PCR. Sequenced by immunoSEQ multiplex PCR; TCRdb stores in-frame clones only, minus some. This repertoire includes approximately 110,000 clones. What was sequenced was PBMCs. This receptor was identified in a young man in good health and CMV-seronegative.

The CDR3 here is CASSLSGETQYF. DNA of the CDR3: TGTGCCAGCAGCTTATCGGGGGAGACCCAGTACTTC. This chain uses TRBV11-2 with TRBJ2-5; D possibly corresponds to TRBD2 (5 bases). CDR3 length equals 12 residues. Trimming stripped 2 bases from V and 5 bases from J, with 6 bases between. CDR1 and CDR2 (germline): SGHAT, FQNNGV.